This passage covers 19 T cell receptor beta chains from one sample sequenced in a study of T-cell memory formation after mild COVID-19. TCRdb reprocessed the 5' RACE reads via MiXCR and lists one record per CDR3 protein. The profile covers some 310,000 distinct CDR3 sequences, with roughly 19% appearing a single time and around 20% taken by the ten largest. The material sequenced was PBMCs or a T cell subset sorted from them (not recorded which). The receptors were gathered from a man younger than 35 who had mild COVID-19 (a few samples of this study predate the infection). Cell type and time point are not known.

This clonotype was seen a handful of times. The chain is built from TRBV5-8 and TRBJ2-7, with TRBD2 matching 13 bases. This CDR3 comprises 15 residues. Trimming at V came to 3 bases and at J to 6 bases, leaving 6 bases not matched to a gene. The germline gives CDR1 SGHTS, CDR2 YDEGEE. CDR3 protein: CASSYGLAGAFEQYF. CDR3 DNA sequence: TGTGCCAGCAGCTACGGACTAGCGGGGGCCTTCGAGCAGTACTTC. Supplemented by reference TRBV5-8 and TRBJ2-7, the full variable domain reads EAGVTQSPTHLIKTRGQQATLRCSPISGHTSVYWYQQALGLGLQFLLWYDEGEERNRGNFPPRFSGRQFPNYSSELNVNALELEDSALYLCASSYGLAGAFEQYFGPGTRLTVT.

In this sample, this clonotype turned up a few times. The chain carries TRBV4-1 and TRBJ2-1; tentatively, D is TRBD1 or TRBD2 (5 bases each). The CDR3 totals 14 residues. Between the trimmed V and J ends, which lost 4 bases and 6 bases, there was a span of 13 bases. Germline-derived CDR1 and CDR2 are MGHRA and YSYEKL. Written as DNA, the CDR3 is TGCGCCAGCAGCCCCGAAGGGGCGGGCAATGAGCAGTTCTTC. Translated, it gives CASSPEGAGNEQFF.

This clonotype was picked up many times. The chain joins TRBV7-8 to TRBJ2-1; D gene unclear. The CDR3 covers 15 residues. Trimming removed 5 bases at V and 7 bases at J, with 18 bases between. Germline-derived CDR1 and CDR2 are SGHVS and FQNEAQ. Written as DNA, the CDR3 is TGTGCCAGCAGCGAAAACAGAGCCCCAACTAATGAGCAGTTCTTC. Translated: CASSENRAPTNEQFF.

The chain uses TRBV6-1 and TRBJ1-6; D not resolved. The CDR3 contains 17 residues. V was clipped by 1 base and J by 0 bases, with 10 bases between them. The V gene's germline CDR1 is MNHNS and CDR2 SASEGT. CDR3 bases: TGTGCCAGCAGTGAAGGACGTAGGAGCTCCTATAATTCACCCCTCCACTTT. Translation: CASSEGRRSSYNSPLHF.

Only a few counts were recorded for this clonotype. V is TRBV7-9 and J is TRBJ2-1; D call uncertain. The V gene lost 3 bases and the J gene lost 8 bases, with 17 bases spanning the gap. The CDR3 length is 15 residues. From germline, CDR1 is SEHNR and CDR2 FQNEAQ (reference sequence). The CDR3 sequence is CASSFNSWDVYEQFF. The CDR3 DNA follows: TGTGCCAGCAGCTTTAACAGTTGGGATGTATATGAGCAGTTCTTC.

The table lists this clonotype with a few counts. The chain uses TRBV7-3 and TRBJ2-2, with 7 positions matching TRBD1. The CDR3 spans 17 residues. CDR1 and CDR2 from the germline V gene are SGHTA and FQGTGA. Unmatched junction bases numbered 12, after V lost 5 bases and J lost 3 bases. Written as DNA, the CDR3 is TGTGCCAGCAGCCACCTGACAGGGAACATCTACACCGGGGAGCTGTTTTTT. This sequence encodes CASSHLTGNIYTGELFF.

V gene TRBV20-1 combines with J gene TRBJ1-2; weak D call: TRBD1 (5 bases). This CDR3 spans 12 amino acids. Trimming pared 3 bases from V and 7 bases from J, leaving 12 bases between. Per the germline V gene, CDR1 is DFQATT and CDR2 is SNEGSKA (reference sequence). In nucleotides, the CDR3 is TGCAGTGCTAGTTGGGGGGATGGTGGCTACACCTTC. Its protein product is CSASWGDGGYTF.

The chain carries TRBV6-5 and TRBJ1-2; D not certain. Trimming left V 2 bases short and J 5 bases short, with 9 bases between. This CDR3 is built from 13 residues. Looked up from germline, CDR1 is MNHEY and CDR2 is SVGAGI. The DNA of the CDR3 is TGTGCCAGCAGTTACAGGGCGGATTATGGCTACACCTTC. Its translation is CASSYRADYGYTF.

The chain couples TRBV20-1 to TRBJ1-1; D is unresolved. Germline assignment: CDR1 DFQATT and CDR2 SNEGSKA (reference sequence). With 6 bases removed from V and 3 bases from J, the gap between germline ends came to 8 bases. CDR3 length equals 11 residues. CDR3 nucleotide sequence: TGCAGTGCCCACATAGACACTGAAGCTTTCTTT. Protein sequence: CSAHIDTEAFF.

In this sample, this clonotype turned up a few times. CDR3 amino acids: CASSPQGASTDTQYF. In DNA form, the CDR3 reads TGTGCCAGCAGCCCACAGGGGGCAAGCACAGATACGCAGTATTTT. This chain joins TRBV18 and TRBJ2-3; 9 bases are shared with TRBD1. The CDR3 contains 15 residues. Germline CDR1 reads KGHSH; CDR2 reads LQKENI. V was pared by 8 bases and J by 0 bases, with 6 bases of the junction left unmatched.

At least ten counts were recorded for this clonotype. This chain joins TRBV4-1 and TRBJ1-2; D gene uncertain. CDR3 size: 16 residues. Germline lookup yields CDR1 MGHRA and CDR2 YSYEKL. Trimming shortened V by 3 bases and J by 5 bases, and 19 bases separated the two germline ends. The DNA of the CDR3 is TGCGCCAGCAGCCAGAGCTCGTTGGACGGATTATATGGCTACACCTTC. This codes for CASSQSSLDGLYGYTF.

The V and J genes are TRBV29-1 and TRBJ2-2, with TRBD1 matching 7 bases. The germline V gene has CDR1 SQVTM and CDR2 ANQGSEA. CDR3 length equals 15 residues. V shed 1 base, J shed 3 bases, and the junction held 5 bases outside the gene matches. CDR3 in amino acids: CSVEVRDSYTGELFF. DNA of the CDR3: TGCAGCGTTGAAGTTCGGGACAGTTACACCGGGGAGCTGTTTTTT.

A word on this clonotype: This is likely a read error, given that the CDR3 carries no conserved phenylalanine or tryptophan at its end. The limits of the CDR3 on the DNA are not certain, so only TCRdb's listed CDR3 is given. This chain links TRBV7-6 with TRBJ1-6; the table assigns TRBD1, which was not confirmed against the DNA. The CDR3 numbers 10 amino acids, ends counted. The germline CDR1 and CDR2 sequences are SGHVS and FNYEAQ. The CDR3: CASSLGGDTG.

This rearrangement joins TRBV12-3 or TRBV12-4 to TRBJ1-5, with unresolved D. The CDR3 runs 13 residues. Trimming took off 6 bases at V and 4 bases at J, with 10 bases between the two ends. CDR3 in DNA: TGTGCCAGCAGGAGAGGGAATAATCAGCCCCAGCATTTT. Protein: CASRRGNNQPQHF.

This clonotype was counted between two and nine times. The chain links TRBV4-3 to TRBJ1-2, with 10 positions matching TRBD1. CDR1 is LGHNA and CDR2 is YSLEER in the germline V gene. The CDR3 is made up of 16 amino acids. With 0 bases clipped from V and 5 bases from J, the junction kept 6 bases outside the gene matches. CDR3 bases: TGCGCCAGCAGCCAAGAAGGGACAGGGGCAAATTATGGCTACACCTTC. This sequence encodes CASSQEGTGANYGYTF.

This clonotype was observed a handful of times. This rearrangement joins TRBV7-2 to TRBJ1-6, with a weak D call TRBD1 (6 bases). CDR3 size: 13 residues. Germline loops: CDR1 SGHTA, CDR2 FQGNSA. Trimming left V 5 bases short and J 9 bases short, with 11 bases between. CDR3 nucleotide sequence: TGTGCCAGCAGCCCAGGGGACCTTTCACCCCTCCACTTT. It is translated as CASSPGDLSPLHF.

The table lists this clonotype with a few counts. The CDR3, as DNA: TGCGCCAGCAGCCTCTTCAAAGTTCAGTACTTC. The encoded protein is CASSLFKVQYF. The chain joins TRBV5-1 to TRBJ2-4; D is unclear. CDR3 length: 11 amino acids. Germline assignment: CDR1 SGHRS and CDR2 YFSETQ. Trimming took off 4 bases at V and 11 bases at J, with 10 bases between the two ends.

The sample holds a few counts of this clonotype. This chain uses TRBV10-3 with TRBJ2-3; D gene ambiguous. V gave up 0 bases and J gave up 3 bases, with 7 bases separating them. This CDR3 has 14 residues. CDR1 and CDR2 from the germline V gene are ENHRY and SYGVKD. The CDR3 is CAISESVGTDTQYF. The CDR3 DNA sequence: TGTGCCATCAGTGAGTCGGTGGGTACAGATACGCAGTATTTT.

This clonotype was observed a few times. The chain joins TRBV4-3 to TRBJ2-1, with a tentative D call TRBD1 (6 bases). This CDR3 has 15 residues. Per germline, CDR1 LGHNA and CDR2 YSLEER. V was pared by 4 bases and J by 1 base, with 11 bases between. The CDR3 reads CASSRRQESYNEQFF. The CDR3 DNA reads TGCGCCAGCAGCCGCCGACAGGAGTCCTACAATGAGCAGTTCTTC.